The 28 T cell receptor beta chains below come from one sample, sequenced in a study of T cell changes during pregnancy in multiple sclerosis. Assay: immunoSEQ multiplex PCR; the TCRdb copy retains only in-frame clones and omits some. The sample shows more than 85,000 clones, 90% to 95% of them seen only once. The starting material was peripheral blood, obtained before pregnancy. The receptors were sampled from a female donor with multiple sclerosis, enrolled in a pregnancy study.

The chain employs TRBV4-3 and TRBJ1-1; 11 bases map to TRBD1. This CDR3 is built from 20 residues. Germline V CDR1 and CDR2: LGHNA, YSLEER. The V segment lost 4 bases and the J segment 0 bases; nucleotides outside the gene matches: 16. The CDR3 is CASSRKGTGGFWRLNTEAFF. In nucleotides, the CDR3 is TGCGCCAGCAGCCGAAAAGGGACAGGGGGATTTTGGAGGCTGAACACTGAAGCTTTCTTT.

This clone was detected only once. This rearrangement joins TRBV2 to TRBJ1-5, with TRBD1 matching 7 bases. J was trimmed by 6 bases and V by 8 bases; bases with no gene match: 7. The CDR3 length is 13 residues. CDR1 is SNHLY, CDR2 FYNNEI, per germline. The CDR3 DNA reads TGTGCCAGCTGCGACAGGGAAGGTCAGCCCCAGCATTTT. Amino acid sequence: CASCDREGQPQHF.

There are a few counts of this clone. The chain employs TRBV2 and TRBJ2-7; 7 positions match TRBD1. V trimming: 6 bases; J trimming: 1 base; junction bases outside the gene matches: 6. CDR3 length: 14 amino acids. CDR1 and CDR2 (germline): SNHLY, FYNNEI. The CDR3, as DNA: TGTGCCAGCAGAGTACAGGGGACATCCTACGAGCAGTACTTC. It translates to CASRVQGTSYEQYF. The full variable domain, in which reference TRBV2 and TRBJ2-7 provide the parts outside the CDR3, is EPEVTQTPSHQVTQMGQEVILRCVPISNHLYFYWYRQILGQKVEFLVSFYNNEISEKSEIFDDQFSVERPDGSNFTLKIRSTKLEDSAMYFCASRVQGTSYEQYFGPGTRLTVT.

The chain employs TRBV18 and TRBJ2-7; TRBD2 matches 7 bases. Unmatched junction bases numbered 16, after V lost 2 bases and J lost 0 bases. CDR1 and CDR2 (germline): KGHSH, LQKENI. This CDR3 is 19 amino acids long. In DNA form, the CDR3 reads TGTGCCAGCTCACCAAAGGCTCGGGGGGTAGCGGGCGTCTCCTACGAGCAGTACTTC. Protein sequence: CASSPKARGVAGVSYEQYF.

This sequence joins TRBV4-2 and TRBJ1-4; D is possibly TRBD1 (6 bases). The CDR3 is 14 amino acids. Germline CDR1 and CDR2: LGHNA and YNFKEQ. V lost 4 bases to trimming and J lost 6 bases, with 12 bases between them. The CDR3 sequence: CASSRLGADEKLFF. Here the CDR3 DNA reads TGTGCCAGCAGCCGCCTGGGGGCGGATGAAAAACTGTTTTTT.

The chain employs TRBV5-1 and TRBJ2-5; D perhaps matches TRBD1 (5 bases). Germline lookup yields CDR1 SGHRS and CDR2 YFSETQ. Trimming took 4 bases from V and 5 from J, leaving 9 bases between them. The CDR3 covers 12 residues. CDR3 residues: CASSDPGETQYF. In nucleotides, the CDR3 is TGCGCCAGCAGCGACCCAGGGGAGACCCAGTACTTC.

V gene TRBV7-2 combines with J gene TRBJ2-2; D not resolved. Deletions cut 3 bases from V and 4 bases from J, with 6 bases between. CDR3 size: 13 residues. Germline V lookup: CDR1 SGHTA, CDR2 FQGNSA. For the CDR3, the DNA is TGTGCCAGCAGCTTTGACATCACCGGGGAGCTGTTTTTT. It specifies CASSFDITGELFF. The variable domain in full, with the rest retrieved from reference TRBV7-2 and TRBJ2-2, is GAGVSQSPSNKVTEKGKDVELRCDPISGHTALYWYRQSLGQGLEFLIYFQGNSAPDKSGLPSDRFSAERTGGSVSTLTIQRTQQEDSAVYLCASSFDITGELFFGEGSRLTVL.

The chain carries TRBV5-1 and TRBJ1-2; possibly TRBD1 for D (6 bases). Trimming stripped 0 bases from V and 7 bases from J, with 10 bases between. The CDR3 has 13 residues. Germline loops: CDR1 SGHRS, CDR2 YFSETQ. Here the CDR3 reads CASSLAGTFGYTF. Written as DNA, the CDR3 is TGCGCCAGCAGCTTGGCCGGGACATTTGGCTACACCTTC.

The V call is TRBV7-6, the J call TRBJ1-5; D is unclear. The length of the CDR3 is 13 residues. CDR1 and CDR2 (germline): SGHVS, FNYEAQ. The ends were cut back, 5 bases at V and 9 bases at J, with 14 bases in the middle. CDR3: CASSPNERGPQHF. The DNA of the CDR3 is TGTGCCAGCAGCCCAAACGAGCGGGGGCCCCAGCATTTT.

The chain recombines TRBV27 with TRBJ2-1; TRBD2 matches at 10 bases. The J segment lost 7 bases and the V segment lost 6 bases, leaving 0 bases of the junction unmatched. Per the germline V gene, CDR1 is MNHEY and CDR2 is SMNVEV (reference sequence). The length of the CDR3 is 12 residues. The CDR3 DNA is TGTGCCAGCAGACTAGCGGGGAATGAGCAGTTCTTC. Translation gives CASRLAGNEQFF.

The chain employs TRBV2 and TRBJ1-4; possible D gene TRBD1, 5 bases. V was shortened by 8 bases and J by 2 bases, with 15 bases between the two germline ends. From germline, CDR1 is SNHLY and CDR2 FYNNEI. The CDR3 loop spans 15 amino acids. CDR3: CASRGPAGTNEKLFF. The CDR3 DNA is TGTGCCAGCCGAGGCCCGGCAGGGACTAATGAAAAACTGTTTTTT.

The chain's CDR3 is CASSALAGMADTQYF. For the CDR3, the DNA is TGTGCCAGTAGTGCTCTAGCGGGAATGGCAGATACGCAGTATTTT. The chain recombines TRBV19 with TRBJ2-3; 9 bases are shared with TRBD2. Germline CDR1 is LNHDA and CDR2 is SQIVND (reference sequence). The CDR3 contains 15 residues. With 5 bases clipped from V and 4 bases from J, the junction kept 7 bases outside the gene matches. The entire variable domain, with the rest obtained from reference TRBV19 and TRBJ2-3, is as follows: DGGITQSPKYLFRKEGQNVTLSCEQNLNHDAMYWYRQDPGQGLRLIYYSQIVNDFQKGDIAEGYSVSREKKESFPLTVTSAQKNPTAFYLCASSALAGMADTQYFGPGTRLTVL.

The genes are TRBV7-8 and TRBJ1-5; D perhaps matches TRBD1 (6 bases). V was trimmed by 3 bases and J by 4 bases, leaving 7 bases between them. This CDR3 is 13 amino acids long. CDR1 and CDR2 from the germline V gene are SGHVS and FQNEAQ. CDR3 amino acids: CASSFQGNQPQHF. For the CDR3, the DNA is TGTGCCAGCAGCTTCCAGGGGAATCAGCCCCAGCATTTT. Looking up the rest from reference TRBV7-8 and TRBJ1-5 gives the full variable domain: GAGVSQSPRYKVAKRGQDVALRCDPISGHVSLFWYQQALGQGPEFLTYFQNEAQLDKSGLPSDRFFAERPEGSVSTLKIQRTQQEDSAVYLCASSFQGNQPQHFGDGTRLSIL.

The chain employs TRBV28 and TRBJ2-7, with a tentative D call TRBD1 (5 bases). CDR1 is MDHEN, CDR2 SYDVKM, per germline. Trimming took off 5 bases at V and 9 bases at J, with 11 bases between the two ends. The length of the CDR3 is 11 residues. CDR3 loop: CASSAGKGQYF. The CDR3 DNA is TGTGCCAGCAGTGCAGGGAAGGGGCAGTACTTC.

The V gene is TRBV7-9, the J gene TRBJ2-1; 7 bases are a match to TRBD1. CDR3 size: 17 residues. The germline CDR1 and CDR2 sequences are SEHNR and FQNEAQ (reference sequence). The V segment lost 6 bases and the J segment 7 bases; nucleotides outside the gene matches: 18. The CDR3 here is CASSLRDSSIAGNEQFF. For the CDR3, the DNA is TGTGCCAGCAGTCTCCGGGACAGTAGTATTGCTGGGAATGAGCAGTTCTTC.

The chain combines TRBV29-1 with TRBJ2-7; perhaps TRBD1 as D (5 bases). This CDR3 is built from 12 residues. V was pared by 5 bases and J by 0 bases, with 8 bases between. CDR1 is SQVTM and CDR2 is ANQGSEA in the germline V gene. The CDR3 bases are TGCAGCGTTACTGACAGCTCCTACGAGCAGTACTTC. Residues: CSVTDSSYEQYF.

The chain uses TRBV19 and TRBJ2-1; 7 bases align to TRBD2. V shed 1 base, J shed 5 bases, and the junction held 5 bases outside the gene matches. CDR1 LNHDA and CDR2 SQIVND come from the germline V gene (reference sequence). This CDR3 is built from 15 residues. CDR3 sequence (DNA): TGTGCCAGTAGTATAGGCGGGAGTTCCCACAATGAGCAGTTCTTC. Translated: CASSIGGSSHNEQFF.

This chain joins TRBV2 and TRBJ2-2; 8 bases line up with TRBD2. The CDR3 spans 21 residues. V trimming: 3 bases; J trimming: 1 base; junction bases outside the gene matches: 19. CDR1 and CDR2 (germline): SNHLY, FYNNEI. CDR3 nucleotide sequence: TGTGCCAGCAGTGACTTGGTTAGGGGATATGCTAGCGGGCAGAACACCGGGGAGCTGTTTTTT. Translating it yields CASSDLVRGYASGQNTGELFF.

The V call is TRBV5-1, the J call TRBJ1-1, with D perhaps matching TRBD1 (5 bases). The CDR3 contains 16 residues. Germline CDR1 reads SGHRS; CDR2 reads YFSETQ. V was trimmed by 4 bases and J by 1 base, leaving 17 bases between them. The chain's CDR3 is CASSLLPAGENTEAFF. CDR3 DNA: TGCGCCAGCAGCCTCTTGCCGGCGGGGGAGAACACTGAAGCTTTCTTT.

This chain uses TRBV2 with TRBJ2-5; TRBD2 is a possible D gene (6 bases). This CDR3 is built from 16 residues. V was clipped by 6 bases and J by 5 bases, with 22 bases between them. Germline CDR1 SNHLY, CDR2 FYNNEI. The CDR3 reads CASRALLRDGVETQYF. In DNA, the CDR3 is TGTGCCAGCAGGGCCCTCCTGCGGGATGGGGTGGAGACCCAGTACTTC.

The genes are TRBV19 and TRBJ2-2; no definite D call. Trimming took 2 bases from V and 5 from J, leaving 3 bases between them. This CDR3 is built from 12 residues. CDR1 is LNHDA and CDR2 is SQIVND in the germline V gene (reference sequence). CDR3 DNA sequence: TGTGCCAGTAGTATACGGACCGGGGAGCTGTTTTTT. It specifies CASSIRTGELFF.

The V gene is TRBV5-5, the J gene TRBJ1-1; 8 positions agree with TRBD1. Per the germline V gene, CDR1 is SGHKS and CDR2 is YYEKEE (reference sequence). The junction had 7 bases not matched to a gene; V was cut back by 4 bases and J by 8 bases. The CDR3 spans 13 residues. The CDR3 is CASSNRDRSEAFF. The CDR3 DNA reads TGTGCCAGCAGCAACCGGGACAGGAGCGAAGCTTTCTTT.

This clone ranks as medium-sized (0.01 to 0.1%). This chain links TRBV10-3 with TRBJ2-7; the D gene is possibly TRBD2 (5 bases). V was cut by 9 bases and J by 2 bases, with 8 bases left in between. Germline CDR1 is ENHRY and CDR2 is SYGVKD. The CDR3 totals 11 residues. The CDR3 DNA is TGTGCCATTGGACTCCCCTACGAGCAGTACTTC. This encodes CAIGLPYEQYF.

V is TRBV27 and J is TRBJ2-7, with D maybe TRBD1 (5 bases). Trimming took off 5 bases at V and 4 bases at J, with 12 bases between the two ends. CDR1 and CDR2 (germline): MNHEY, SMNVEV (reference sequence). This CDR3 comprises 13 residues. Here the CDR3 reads CASSTSQGYEQYF. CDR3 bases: TGTGCCAGCAGTACCTCCCAGGGTTACGAGCAGTACTTC.

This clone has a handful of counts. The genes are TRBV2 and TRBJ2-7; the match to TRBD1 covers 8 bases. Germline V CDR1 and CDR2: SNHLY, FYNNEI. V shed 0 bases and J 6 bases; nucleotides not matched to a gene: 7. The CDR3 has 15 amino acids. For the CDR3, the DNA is TGTGCCAGCAGTGAAGCCAGGGGGCAATTTGGCGAGCAGTACTTC. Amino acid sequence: CASSEARGQFGEQYF. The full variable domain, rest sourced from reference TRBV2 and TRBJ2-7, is EPEVTQTPSHQVTQMGQEVILRCVPISNHLYFYWYRQILGQKVEFLVSFYNNEISEKSEIFDDQFSVERPDGSNFTLKIRSTKLEDSAMYFCASSEARGQFGEQYFGPGTRLTVT.

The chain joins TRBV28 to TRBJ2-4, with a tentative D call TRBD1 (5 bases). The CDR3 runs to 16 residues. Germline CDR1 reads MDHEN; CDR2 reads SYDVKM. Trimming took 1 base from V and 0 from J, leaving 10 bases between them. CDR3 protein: CASSLSGPLAKNIQYF. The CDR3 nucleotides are TGTGCCAGCAGTTTATCAGGGCCACTAGCCAAAAACATTCAGTACTTC.

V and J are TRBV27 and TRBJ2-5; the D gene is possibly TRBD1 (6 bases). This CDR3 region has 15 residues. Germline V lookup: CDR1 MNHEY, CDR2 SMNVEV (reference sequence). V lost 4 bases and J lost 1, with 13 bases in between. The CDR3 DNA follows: TGTGCCAGCAGTTCCTCCGGGACAAGCCAAGAGACCCAGTACTTC. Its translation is CASSSSGTSQETQYF.

For the CDR3, the DNA is TGTGCCAGAAGCTTAAGGGACAGGGAAGGGTACGAGCAGTACTTC. Translated: CARSLRDREGYEQYF. The V and J genes are TRBV5-3 and TRBJ2-7, with 9 bases that match TRBD1. TRBV5-3 is given ORF status, its function remaining uncertain. This CDR3 is built from 15 residues. Trimming removed 2 bases from V and 4 bases from J; junction bases left unmatched: 7.